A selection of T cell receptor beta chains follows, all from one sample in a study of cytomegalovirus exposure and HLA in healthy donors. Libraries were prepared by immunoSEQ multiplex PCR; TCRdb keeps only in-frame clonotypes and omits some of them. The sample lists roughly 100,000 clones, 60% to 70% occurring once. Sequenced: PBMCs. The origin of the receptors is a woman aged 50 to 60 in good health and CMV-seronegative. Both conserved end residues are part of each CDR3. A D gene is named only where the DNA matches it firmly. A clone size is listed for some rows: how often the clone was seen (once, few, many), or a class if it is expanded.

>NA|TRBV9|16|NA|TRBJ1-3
TGTGCCAGCAGCGTATCTTATCACCCTAGAGGAAACACCATATATTTT
CASSVSYHPRGNTIYF
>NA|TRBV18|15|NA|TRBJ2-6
TGTGCCAGCTCACCTACAGGGACTGGGGCCAACGTCCTGACTTTC
CASSPTGTGANVLTF
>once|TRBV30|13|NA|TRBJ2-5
TGTGCCTGGACAGCCCCCGGAGGGGAGACCCAGTACTTC
CAWTAPGGETQYF
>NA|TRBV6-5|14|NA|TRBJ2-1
TGTGCCAGCAGTTACTCGAGTTCCATTAATGAGCAGTTCTTC
CASSYSSSINEQFF
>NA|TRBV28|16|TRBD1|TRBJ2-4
TGTGCCAGCAGTTTAATGGGCACAGGGGATAAAAACATTCAGTACTTC
CASSLMGTGDKNIQYF
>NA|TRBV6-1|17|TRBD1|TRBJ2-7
TGTGCCAGCAGTGGAGGAACCAGGGGGCGTTTCTCCTACGAGCAGTACTTC
CASSGGTRGRFSYEQYF
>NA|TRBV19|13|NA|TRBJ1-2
TGTGCCAGTAGTATTGGGACACCGTATGGCTACACCTTC
CASSIGTPYGYTF
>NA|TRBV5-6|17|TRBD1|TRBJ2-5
TGTGCCAGCAGCTTCCCGAGACAGGGGGGGTTCCAAGAGACCCAGTACTTC
CASSFPRQGGFQETQYF
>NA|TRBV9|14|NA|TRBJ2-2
TGTGCCAGCAGCGTAGACGGGGAAGACGGGGAGCTGTTTTTT
CASSVDGEDGELFF
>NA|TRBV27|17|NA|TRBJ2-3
TGTGCCAGCAGCCCAGGGGACCGCCTTTTTAGCACAGATACGCAGTATTTT
CASSPGDRLFSTDTQYF
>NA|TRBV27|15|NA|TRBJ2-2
TGTGCCAGCAGTCCCTTGGGGGGGCTGGTCGGGGAGCTGTTTTTT
CASSPLGGLVGELFF
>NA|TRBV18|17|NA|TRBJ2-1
TGTGCCAGCTCACCAGGTAGCGACCCCACCCCCTACAATGAGCAGTTCTTC
CASSPGSDPTPYNEQFF
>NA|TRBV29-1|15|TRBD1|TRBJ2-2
TGCAGCGTGACTCCGGGACAGGGGGCAGCCGGGGAGCTGTTTTTT
CSVTPGQGAAGELFF
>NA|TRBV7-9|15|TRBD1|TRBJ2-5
TGTGCCAGCAGCTTAGCCGGACAGGGCTGGGAGACCCAGTACTTC
CASSLAGQGWETQYF
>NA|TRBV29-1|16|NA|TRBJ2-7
TGCAGCGGACCCCAAAGAACGCTCCCACAGACGGGGGAGCAGTACTTC
CSGPQRTLPQTGEQYF
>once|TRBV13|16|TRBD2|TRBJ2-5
TGTGCCAGCAGCTCTACCTCGGGGACTAGCGGAGAGACCCAGTACTTC
CASSSTSGTSGETQYF
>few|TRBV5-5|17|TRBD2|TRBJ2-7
TGTGCCAGCAGCTTGGCCGAGGTGGCGGGAGCGGGCGACGAGCAGTACTTC
CASSLAEVAGAGDEQYF
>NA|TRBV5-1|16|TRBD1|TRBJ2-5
TGCGCCAGCAGCTCTCTTACAGGGGGCTCCCAAGAGACCCAGTACTTC
CASSSLTGGSQETQYF
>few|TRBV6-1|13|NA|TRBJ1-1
TGTGCCAGCAGTGTTAAGGGAGACACTGAAGCTTTCTTT
CASSVKGDTEAFF
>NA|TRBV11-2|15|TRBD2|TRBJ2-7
TGTGCCAGCAGCCCCAGACTAGCGGACGCCTACGAGCAGTACTTC
CASSPRLADAYEQYF
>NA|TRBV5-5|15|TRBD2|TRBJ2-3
TGTGCCAGCAGCTTGGGAGTTGGGAGGGCAGATACGCAGTATTTT
CASSLGVGRADTQYF
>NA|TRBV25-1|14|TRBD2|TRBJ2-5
TGTGCCAGCAGGACTAGCGGGAGCCTCGGGACCCAGTACTTC
CASRTSGSLGTQYF
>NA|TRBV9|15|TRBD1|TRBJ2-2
TGTGCCAGCAGCGTCAGGGGGTGGAACACCGGGGAGCTGTTTTTT
CASSVRGWNTGELFF
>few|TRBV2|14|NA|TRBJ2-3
TGTGCCACCCAGCTGGGCCTCCCCACAGATACGCAGTATTTT
CATQLGLPTDTQYF
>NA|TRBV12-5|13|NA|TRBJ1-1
TGTGCTAGTGGTTTCCCCAGGTACACTGAAGCTTTCTTT
CASGFPRYTEAFF
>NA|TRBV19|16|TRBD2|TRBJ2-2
TGTGCCAGTAGGGGGACTAGCGGTGGTGTGGCCGGGGAGCTGTTTTTT
CASRGTSGGVAGELFF
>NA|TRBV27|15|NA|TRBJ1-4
TGTGCCAGCAGTTTATCCTTCCGGTACCCTGAAAAACTGTTTTTT
CASSLSFRYPEKLFF
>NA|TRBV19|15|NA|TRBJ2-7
TGTGCCAGTAGTATAATCCAGGCACGTACCTACGAGCAGTACTTC
CASSIIQARTYEQYF